The rows below give T cell receptor beta chains drawn from one sample of a study of blood T cell repertoires in COVID-19. Sequencing used immunoSEQ multiplex PCR; TCRdb keeps in-frame clones, though not all of them. The sample holds about 210,000 clones; 80% are singletons and the top ten take 5.5% to 8.5%. The specimen was peripheral blood. The receptors were gathered from a woman between 65 and 79 years old with acute or convalescent COVID-19. Each CDR3 is given with its conserved first and last residue. Fields, in order: CDR3 protein, CDR3 DNA, V gene, J gene, clone size, D gene. D genes are given only for firm matches. The size entry is marked missing in some rows and otherwise reads once, few, many or a size class.

CDR3aa: CASSDQASGGAGTQYF
CDR3nt: TGTGCCAGCAGTGACCAGGCTAGCGGGGGGGCAGGTACGCAGTATTTT
v_gene: TRBV2
j_gene: TRBJ2-3
abundance: -
d_gene: TRBD2

CDR3aa: CASLGQGSGNTIYF
CDR3nt: TGTGCCAGTTTAGGACAGGGCTCTGGAAACACCATATATTTT
v_gene: TRBV19
j_gene: TRBJ1-3
abundance: -
d_gene: TRBD1

CDR3aa: CASSESSWTGGEKLFF
CDR3nt: TGTGCCAGCAGTGAATCGAGCTGGACAGGGGGAGAAAAACTGTTTTTT
v_gene: TRBV2
j_gene: TRBJ1-4
abundance: -
d_gene: TRBD1

CDR3aa: CATGETSRSVTDTQYF
CDR3nt: TGTGCCACCGGGGAGACTAGCAGAAGTGTCACAGATACGCAGTATTTT
v_gene: TRBV10-3
j_gene: TRBJ2-3
abundance: -
d_gene: TRBD2

CDR3aa: CASSLAFGSKNIQYF
CDR3nt: TGTGCCAGCAGCTTAGCCTTCGGGTCCAAAAACATTCAGTACTTC
v_gene: TRBV7-8
j_gene: TRBJ2-4
abundance: -
d_gene: -

CDR3aa: CASSLRQGAITGELFF
CDR3nt: TGTGCCAGCAGCCTACGACAGGGGGCCATCACCGGGGAGCTGTTTTTT
v_gene: TRBV7-2
j_gene: TRBJ2-2
abundance: -
d_gene: TRBD1

CDR3aa: CASSMTDRNSPLHF
CDR3nt: TGCGCCAGCAGCATGACTGACAGGAATTCACCCCTCCACTTT
v_gene: TRBV5-1
j_gene: TRBJ1-6
abundance: -
d_gene: -

CDR3aa: CASSYPGQGKETQYF
CDR3nt: TGTGCCAGCAGCTATCCGGGACAGGGGAAAGAGACCCAGTACTTC
v_gene: TRBV7-9
j_gene: TRBJ2-5
abundance: -
d_gene: TRBD1

CDR3aa: CASSTPYEQYF
CDR3nt: TGTGCCAGCAGTACACCCTACGAGCAGTACTTC
v_gene: TRBV25-1
j_gene: TRBJ2-7
abundance: -
d_gene: -

CDR3aa: CASRSTGTGSTGELFF
CDR3nt: TGTGCCAGCAGATCGACCGGGACAGGGAGCACCGGGGAGCTGTTTTTT
v_gene: TRBV11-2
j_gene: TRBJ2-2
abundance: -
d_gene: TRBD1

CDR3aa: CASRDREGSPLHF
CDR3nt: TGTGCCAGCAGGGACAGGGAAGGTTCACCCCTCCACTTT
v_gene: TRBV2
j_gene: TRBJ1-6
abundance: -
d_gene: TRBD1

CDR3aa: CASSLAGVTQGEAFF
CDR3nt: TGTGCCAGCAGCCTAGCTGGGGTAACACAGGGTGAAGCTTTCTTT
v_gene: TRBV3-1/TRBV3-2
j_gene: TRBJ1-1
abundance: -
d_gene: -

CDR3aa: CSVGTALGYGYTF
CDR3nt: TGCAGCGTTGGGACAGCCCTAGGCTATGGCTACACCTTC
v_gene: TRBV29-1
j_gene: TRBJ1-2
abundance: -
d_gene: -

CDR3aa: CAWIPGQLGTEAFF
CDR3nt: TGTGCCTGGATACCGGGACAGCTGGGGACTGAAGCTTTCTTT
v_gene: TRBV30
j_gene: TRBJ1-1
abundance: -
d_gene: TRBD1

CDR3aa: CASNHIAGGSTDTQYF
CDR3nt: TGTGCCAGCAACCACATAGCGGGGGGTTCCACAGATACGCAGTATTTT
v_gene: TRBV7-2
j_gene: TRBJ2-3
abundance: -
d_gene: TRBD2

CDR3aa: CASSQDGGGGRHQPQHF
CDR3nt: TGTGCCAGCAGCCAAGACGGAGGTGGAGGGAGACATCAGCCCCAGCATTTT
v_gene: TRBV4-2
j_gene: TRBJ1-5
abundance: few
d_gene: -

CDR3aa: CASSGTVGGEQFF
CDR3nt: TGTGCCAGCAGCGGAACTGTAGGGGGTGAGCAGTTCTTC
v_gene: TRBV9
j_gene: TRBJ2-1
abundance: -
d_gene: -

CDR3aa: CASSSLQGAAGELFF
CDR3nt: TGTGCCAGTAGTTCCCTACAGGGGGCCGCCGGGGAGCTGTTTTTT
v_gene: TRBV19
j_gene: TRBJ2-2
abundance: few
d_gene: TRBD1

CDR3aa: CASSETSANNEQFF
CDR3nt: TGTGCCAGCAGTGAGACTAGCGCCAACAATGAGCAGTTCTTC
v_gene: TRBV2
j_gene: TRBJ2-1
abundance: -
d_gene: TRBD2

CDR3aa: CASSLFGQETQYF
CDR3nt: TGCGCCAGCAGCTTGTTCGGTCAAGAGACCCAGTACTTC
v_gene: TRBV5-1
j_gene: TRBJ2-5
abundance: -
d_gene: -

CDR3aa: CASSFWTDNTGELFF
CDR3nt: TGCGCCAGCAGCTTTTGGACAGATAACACCGGGGAGCTGTTTTTT
v_gene: TRBV5-1
j_gene: TRBJ2-2
abundance: -
d_gene: -

CDR3aa: CASSPGGDRETQYF
CDR3nt: TGTGCCAGCAGCCCAGGGGGCGACCGAGAGACCCAGTACTTC
v_gene: TRBV9
j_gene: TRBJ2-5
abundance: -
d_gene: TRBD1

CDR3aa: CASSMTVLYGYTF
CDR3nt: TGTGCCAGCAGTATGACAGTCCTCTATGGCTACACCTTC
v_gene: TRBV12-3/TRBV12-4
j_gene: TRBJ1-2
abundance: -
d_gene: -

CDR3aa: CASSLGWTGGNEQFF
CDR3nt: TGTGCCAGCAGCTTGGGCTGGACAGGTGGGAATGAGCAGTTCTTC
v_gene: TRBV5-6
j_gene: TRBJ2-1
abundance: -
d_gene: TRBD1

CDR3aa: CASSPRVLKETQYF
CDR3nt: TGTGCCAGCAGCCCCCGGGTCCTAAAAGAGACCCAGTACTTC
v_gene: TRBV14
j_gene: TRBJ2-5
abundance: -
d_gene: -

CDR3aa: CASSAGLAGGYSYNEQFF
CDR3nt: TGTGCCAGCAGCGCGGGACTAGCGGGGGGCTACTCCTACAATGAGCAGTTCTTC
v_gene: TRBV7-8
j_gene: TRBJ2-1
abundance: -
d_gene: TRBD2

CDR3aa: CASSQDLGVAGSTYNEQFF
CDR3nt: TGCGCCAGCAGCCAAGATCTAGGGGTAGCGGGGTCAACCTACAATGAGCAGTTCTTC
v_gene: TRBV4-3
j_gene: TRBJ2-1
abundance: -
d_gene: TRBD2

CDR3aa: CASSLLGLTSGGNEQFF
CDR3nt: TGTGCCAGCAGCTTATTAGGTTTAACGAGCGGGGGCAATGAGCAGTTCTTC
v_gene: TRBV11-2
j_gene: TRBJ2-1
abundance: -
d_gene: TRBD2

CDR3aa: CASSLDGGQLSPYNEQFF
CDR3nt: TGTGCCAGCAGCTTAGATGGGGGACAGCTCTCACCCTACAATGAGCAGTTCTTC
v_gene: TRBV7-6
j_gene: TRBJ2-1
abundance: -
d_gene: TRBD1

CDR3aa: CAISGAGQEETQYF
CDR3nt: TGTGCCATCAGTGGGGCAGGACAGGAGGAGACCCAGTACTTC
v_gene: TRBV10-3
j_gene: TRBJ2-5
abundance: -
d_gene: TRBD1

CDR3aa: CASNPDQGHGYEQYF
CDR3nt: TGTGCCAGCAATCCAGACCAGGGGCATGGCTACGAGCAGTACTTC
v_gene: TRBV28
j_gene: TRBJ2-7
abundance: -
d_gene: -

CDR3aa: CASRTGEGRHYGYTF
CDR3nt: TGCGCCAGCAGAACGGGAGAGGGGAGGCACTATGGCTACACCTTC
v_gene: TRBV5-1
j_gene: TRBJ1-2
abundance: -
d_gene: -

CDR3aa: CARRLGGGDYGYTF
CDR3nt: TGCGCCCGCCGCTTGGGCGGGGGGGACTATGGCTACACCTTC
v_gene: TRBV5-1
j_gene: TRBJ1-2
abundance: -
d_gene: -

CDR3aa: CASSLTPDRNSPLHF
CDR3nt: TGTGCCAGCAGCTTAACCCCGGACAGGAATTCACCCCTCCACTTT
v_gene: TRBV7-2
j_gene: TRBJ1-6
abundance: -
d_gene: TRBD1

CDR3aa: CASSQDLQGLAGLGTGELFF
CDR3nt: TGTGCCAGCAGCCAAGACCTTCAGGGACTAGCGGGGTTAGGGACCGGGGAGCTGTTTTTT
v_gene: TRBV3-1/TRBV3-2
j_gene: TRBJ2-2
abundance: -
d_gene: TRBD2

CDR3aa: CASSWTPTETQYF
CDR3nt: TGTGCCAGCTCATGGACACCCACGGAGACCCAGTACTTC
v_gene: TRBV18
j_gene: TRBJ2-5
abundance: -
d_gene: -

CDR3aa: CASSKGTGNNSPLHF
CDR3nt: TGTGCCAGCAGCAAGGGGACAGGGAATAATTCACCCCTCCACTTT
v_gene: TRBV9
j_gene: TRBJ1-6
abundance: -
d_gene: TRBD1

CDR3aa: CATSDNRDAQETQYF
CDR3nt: TGTGCCACCAGTGACAACAGGGATGCGCAAGAGACCCAGTACTTC
v_gene: TRBV24-1
j_gene: TRBJ2-5
abundance: once
d_gene: -

CDR3aa: CASSEPLAGGIGRQYF
CDR3nt: TGTGCCAGCAGTGAACCCCTAGCGGGGGGAATCGGGCGCCAGTACTTC
v_gene: TRBV2
j_gene: TRBJ2-5
abundance: -
d_gene: TRBD2

CDR3aa: CASSLQVSNEQFF
CDR3nt: TGTGCCAGCAGTCTACAGGTTAGCAATGAGCAGTTCTTC
v_gene: TRBV12-3/TRBV12-4
j_gene: TRBJ2-1
abundance: -
d_gene: -

CDR3aa: CSSSGTGGTDTQYF
CDR3nt: TGCAGCTCATCCGGGACAGGGGGCACAGATACGCAGTATTTT
v_gene: TRBV29-1
j_gene: TRBJ2-3
abundance: few
d_gene: TRBD1

CDR3aa: CASRGTGQTETQYF
CDR3nt: TGCGCCAGCCGAGGGACAGGGCAAACAGAGACCCAGTACTTC
v_gene: TRBV5-1
j_gene: TRBJ2-5
abundance: -
d_gene: TRBD1